This TCR beta chain is from a study of technical replicates of blood from several donors. The CDR3 consists of 11 residues. The germline V gene has CDR1 SQVTM and CDR2 ANQGSEA. With 7 bases clipped from V and 7 bases from J, the junction kept 3 bases outside the gene matches. There are a few counts of this clone. TCRdb's copy holds only in-frame clones and misses some; the assay was immunoSEQ multiplex PCR. The profile shows tens of thousands of clones, approximately 97% of them singletons. The sequence came from a human donor in good health. Sample: T cells isolated from PBMCs. The chain links TRBV29-1 to TRBJ2-2; 7 bases agree with TRBD2. CDR3 protein: CSGSGGGELFF. CDR3 nucleotides: TGCAGCGGGTCGGGAGGCGGGGAGCTGTTTTTT.